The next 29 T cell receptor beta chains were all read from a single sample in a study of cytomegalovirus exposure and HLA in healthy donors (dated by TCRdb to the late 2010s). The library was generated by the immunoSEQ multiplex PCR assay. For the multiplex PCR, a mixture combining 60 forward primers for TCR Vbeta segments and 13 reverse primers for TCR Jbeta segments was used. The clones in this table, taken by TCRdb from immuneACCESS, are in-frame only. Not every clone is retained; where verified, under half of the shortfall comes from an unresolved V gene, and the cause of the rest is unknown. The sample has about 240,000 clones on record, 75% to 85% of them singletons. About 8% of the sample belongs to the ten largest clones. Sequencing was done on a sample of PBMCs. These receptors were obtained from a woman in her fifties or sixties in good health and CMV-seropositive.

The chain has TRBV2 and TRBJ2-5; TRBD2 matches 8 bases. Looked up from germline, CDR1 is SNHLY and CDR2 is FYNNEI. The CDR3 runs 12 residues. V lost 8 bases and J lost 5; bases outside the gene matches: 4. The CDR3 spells CASGGTSETQYF. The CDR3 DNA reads TGTGCCAGCGGGGGGACTAGTGAGACCCAGTACTTC.

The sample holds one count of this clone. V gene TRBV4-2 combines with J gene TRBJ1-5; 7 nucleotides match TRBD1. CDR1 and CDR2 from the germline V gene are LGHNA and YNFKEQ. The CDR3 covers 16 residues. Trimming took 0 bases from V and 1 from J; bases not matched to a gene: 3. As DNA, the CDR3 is TGTGCCAGCAGCCAAGATCCGACAGGGAGCAATCAGCCCCAGCATTTT. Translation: CASSQDPTGSNQPQHF.

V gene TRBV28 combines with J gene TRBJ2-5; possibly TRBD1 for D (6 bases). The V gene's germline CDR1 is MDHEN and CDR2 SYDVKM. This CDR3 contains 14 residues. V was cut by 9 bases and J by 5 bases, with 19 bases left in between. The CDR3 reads CASTPTGLVETQYF. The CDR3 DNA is TGTGCCAGTACACCCACAGGGTTAGTGGAGACCCAGTACTTC.

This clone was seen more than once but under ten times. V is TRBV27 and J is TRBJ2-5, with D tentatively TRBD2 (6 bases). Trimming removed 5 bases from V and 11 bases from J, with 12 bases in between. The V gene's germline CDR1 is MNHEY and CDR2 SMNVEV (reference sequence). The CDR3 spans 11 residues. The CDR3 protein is CASSGGWEQYF. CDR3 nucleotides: TGTGCCAGCAGTGGGGGGTGGGAGCAGTACTTC.

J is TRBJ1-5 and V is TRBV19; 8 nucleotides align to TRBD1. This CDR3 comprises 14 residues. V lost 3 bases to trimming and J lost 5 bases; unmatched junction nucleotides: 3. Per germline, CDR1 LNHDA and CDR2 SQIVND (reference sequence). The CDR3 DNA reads TGTGCCAGTAGTATCACAGGGGGTGATCAGCCCCAGCATTTT. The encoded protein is CASSITGGDQPQHF.

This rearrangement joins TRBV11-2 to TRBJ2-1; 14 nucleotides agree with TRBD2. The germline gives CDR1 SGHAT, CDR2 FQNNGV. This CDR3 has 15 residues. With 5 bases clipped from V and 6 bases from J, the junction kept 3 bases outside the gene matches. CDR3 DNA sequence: TGTGCCAGCAGCATGGGACTAGCGGGAGCCAATGAGCAGTTCTTC. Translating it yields CASSMGLAGANEQFF.

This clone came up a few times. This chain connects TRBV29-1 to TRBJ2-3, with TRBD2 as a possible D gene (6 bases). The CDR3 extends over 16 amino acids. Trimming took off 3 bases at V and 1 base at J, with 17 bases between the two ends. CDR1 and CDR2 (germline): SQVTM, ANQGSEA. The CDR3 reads CSVDGRAIAGTDTQYF. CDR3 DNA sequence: TGCAGCGTTGATGGTAGGGCGATAGCGGGCACAGATACGCAGTATTTT.

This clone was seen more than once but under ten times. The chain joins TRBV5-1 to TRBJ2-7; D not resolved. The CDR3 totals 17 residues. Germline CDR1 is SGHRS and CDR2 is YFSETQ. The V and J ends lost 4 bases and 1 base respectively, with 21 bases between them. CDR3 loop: CASSGSSRPPFSYEQYF. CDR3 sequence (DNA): TGCGCCAGCAGCGGGTCCAGCAGGCCTCCATTTTCCTACGAGCAGTACTTC. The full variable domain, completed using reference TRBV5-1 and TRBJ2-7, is KAGVTQTPRYLIKTRGQQVTLSCSPISGHRSVSWYQQTPGQGLQFLFEYFSETQRNKGNFPGRFSGRQFSNSRSEMNVSTLELGDSALYLCASSGSSRPPFSYEQYFGPGTRLTVT.

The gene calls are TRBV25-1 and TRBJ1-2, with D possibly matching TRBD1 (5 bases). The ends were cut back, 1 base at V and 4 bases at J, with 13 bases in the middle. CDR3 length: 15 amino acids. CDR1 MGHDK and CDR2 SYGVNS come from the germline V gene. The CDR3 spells CASSELVGLSYGYTF. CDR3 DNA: TGTGCCAGCAGTGAATTGGTGGGGCTTAGCTATGGCTACACCTTC.

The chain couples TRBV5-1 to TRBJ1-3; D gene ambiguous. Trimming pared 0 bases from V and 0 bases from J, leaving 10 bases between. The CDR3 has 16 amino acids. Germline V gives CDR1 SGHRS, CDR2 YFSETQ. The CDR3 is CASSLVVRDSGNTIYF. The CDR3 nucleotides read TGCGCCAGCAGCTTGGTTGTCCGAGACTCTGGAAACACCATATATTTT.

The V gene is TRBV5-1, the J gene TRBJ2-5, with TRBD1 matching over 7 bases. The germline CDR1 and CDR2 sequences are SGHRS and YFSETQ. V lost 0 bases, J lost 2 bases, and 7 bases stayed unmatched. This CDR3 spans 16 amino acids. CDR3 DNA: TGCGCCAGCAGCTTGGTGATTGGGACAGAGCAAGAGACCCAGTACTTC. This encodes CASSLVIGTEQETQYF.

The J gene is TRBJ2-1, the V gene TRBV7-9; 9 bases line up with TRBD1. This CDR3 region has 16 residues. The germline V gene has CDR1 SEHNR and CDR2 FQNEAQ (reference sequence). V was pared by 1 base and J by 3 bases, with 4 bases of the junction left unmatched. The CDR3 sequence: CASSLEGTGFYNEQFF. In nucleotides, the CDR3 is TGTGCCAGCAGCTTAGAGGGGACAGGGTTCTACAATGAGCAGTTCTTC.

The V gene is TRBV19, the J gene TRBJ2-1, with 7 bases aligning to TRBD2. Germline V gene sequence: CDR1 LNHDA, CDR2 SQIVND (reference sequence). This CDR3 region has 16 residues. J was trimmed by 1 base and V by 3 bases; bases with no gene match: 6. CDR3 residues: CASSMISGASYNEQFF. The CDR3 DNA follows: TGTGCCAGTAGTATGATCAGCGGGGCATCCTACAATGAGCAGTTCTTC.

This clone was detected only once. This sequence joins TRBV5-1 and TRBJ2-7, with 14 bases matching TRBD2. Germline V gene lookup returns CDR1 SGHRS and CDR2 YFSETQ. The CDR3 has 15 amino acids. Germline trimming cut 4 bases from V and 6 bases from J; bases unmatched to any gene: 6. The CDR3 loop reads CASSGGLAGDGEQYF. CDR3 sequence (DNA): TGCGCCAGCAGCGGGGGACTAGCGGGAGATGGCGAGCAGTACTTC.

The CDR3, as DNA: TGTGCCAGCAGCCCTGGACAGCCTAACACCGGGGAGCTGTTTTTT. Its translation: CASSPGQPNTGELFF. The rearrangement uses TRBV28 and TRBJ2-2; D might be TRBD1 (6 bases). The V end was cut by 6 bases, the J end by 2 bases, with 13 bases between. Germline V gene lookup returns CDR1 MDHEN and CDR2 SYDVKM. The CDR3 is 15 residues long.

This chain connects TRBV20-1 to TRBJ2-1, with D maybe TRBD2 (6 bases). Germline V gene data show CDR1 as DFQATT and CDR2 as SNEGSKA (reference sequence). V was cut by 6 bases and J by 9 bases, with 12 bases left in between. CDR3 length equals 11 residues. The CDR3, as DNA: TGCAGTGCGGTGACTAGTGTTGAGCAGTTCTTC. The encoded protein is CSAVTSVEQFF.

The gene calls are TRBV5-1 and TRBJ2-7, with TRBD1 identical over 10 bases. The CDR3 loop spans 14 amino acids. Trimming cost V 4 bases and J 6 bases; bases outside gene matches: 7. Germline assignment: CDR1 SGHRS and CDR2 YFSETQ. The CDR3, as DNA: TGCGCCAGCAGCCCACGACAGGGGGCTAGCGAGCAGTACTTC. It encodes CASSPRQGASEQYF. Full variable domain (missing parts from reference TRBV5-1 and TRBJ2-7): KAGVTQTPRYLIKTRGQQVTLSCSPISGHRSVSWYQQTPGQGLQFLFEYFSETQRNKGNFPGRFSGRQFSNSRSEMNVSTLELGDSALYLCASSPRQGASEQYFGPGTRLTVT.

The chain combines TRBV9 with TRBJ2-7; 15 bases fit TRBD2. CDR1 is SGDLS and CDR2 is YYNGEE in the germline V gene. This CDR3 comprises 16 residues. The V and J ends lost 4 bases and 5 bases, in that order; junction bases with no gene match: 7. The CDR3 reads CASSSPGTSGRNEQYF. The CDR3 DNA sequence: TGTGCCAGCAGCTCCCCCGGGACTAGCGGGAGGAACGAGCAGTACTTC.

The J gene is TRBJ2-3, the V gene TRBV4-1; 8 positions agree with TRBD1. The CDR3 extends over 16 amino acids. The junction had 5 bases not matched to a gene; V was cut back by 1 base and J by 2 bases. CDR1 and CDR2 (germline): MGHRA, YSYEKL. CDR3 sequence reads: CASSQGRGRDTDTQYF. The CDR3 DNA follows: TGCGCCAGCAGCCAAGGCAGGGGGCGCGACACAGATACGCAGTATTTT.

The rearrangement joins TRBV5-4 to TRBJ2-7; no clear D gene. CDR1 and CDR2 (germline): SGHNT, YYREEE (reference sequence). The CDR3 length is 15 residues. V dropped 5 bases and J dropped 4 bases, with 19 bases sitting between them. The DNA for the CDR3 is TGTGCCAGCAGTAGAACCACGGCTTCCAGGTACGAGCAGTACTTC. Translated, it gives CASSRTTASRYEQYF.

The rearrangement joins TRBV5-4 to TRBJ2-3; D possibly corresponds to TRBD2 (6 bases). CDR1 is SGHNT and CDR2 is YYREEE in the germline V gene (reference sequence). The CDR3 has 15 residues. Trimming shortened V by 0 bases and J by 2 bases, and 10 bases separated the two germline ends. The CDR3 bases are TGTGCCAGCAGCTTGGAGGCTAGCGCCACAGATACGCAGTATTTT. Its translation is CASSLEASATDTQYF.

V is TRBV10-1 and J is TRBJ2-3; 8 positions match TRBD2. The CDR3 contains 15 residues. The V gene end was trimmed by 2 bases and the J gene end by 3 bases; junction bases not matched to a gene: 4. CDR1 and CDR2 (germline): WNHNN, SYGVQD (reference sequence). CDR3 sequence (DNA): TGCGCCAGCAGTGAGAGCGGGAGTTGGACAGATACGCAGTATTTT. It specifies CASSESGSWTDTQYF.

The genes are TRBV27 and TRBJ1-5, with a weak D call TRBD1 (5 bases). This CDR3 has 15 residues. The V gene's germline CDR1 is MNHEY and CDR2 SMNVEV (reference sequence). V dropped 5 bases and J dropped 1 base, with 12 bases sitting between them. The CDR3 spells CASSLLPGSNQPQHF. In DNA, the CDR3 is TGTGCCAGCAGTCTACTCCCAGGGAGCAATCAGCCCCAGCATTTT.

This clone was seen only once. CDR3 in amino acids: CASSIVWTVVSGGYTF. In nucleotides, the CDR3 is TGTGCCAGTAGTATAGTATGGACAGTAGTATCGGGTGGCTACACCTTC. The chain links TRBV19 to TRBJ1-2; TRBD1 might be the D (6 bases). V dropped 1 base and J dropped 7 bases, with 19 bases sitting between them. The CDR3 has 16 residues. Germline CDR1 reads LNHDA; CDR2 reads SQIVND (reference sequence).

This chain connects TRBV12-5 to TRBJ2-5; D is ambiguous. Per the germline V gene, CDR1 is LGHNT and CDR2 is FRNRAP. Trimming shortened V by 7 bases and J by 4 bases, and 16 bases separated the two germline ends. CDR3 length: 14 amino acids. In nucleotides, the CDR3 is TGTGCTAGTGCCCTAACGGGTACACGAGAGACCCAGTACTTC. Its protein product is CASALTGTRETQYF.

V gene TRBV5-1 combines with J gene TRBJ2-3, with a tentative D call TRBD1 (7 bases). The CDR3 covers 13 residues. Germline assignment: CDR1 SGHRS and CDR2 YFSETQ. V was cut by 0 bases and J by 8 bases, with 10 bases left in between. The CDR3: CASSLDRGGTQYF. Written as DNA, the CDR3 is TGCGCCAGCAGCTTGGACAGGGGAGGTACGCAGTATTTT.

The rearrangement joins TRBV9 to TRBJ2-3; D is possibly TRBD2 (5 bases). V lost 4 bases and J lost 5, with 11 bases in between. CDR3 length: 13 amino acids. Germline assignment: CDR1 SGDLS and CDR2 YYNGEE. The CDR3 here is CASSPRVGDTQYF. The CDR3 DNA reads TGTGCCAGCAGCCCGAGGGTAGGAGATACGCAGTATTTT.

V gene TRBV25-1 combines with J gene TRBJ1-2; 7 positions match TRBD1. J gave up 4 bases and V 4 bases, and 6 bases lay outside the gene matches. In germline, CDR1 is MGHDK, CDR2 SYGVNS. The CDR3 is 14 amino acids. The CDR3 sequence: CASSAWDSTYGYTF. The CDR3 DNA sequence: TGTGCCAGCAGTGCTTGGGACAGTACCTATGGCTACACCTTC.

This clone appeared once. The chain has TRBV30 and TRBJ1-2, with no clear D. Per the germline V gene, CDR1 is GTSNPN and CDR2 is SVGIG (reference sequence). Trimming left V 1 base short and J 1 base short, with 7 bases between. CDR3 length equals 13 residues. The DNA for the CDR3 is TGTGCCTGGAGTGGCCAGTTTAACTATGGCTACACCTTC. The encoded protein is CAWSGQFNYGYTF.